This T cell receptor (beta chain) stems from a study of T-cell memory formation after mild COVID-19. Study-level information: TCR clustering was largely donor specific.

Using constant-segment primers, 5'RACE produced TCR alpha and TCR beta cDNA libraries carrying sample barcodes and UMIs. TCRdb called the 5' RACE reads again in MiXCR, with one record for every CDR3 protein. There are some 190,000 distinct CDR3 sequences in the sample; roughly 18% occur only once, and 2.4% lies in the top ten. Study outcomes and limitations: Day 15 to 85 contracting clones showed balanced CD4/CD8; day 15 to 37 expanders favored CD4+.

On this clonotype itself: Its target is not known.

Trimming left V 4 bases short and J 1 base short, with 8 bases between. This CDR3 is built from 13 residues. The germline V gene encodes CDR1 SGDLS and CDR2 YYNGEE. Sequencing input: PBMCs or a T cell subset sorted from them (not recorded which). The chain recombines TRBV9 with TRBJ1-1, with D uncertain. The receptor was isolated from an adult woman who had mild COVID-19 (a few samples of this study predate the infection). Cell type and time point are not known. For the CDR3, the DNA is TGTGCCAGCAGCATTCACGGGAACACTGAAGCTTTCTTT. Amino acid sequence: CASSIHGNTEAFF.